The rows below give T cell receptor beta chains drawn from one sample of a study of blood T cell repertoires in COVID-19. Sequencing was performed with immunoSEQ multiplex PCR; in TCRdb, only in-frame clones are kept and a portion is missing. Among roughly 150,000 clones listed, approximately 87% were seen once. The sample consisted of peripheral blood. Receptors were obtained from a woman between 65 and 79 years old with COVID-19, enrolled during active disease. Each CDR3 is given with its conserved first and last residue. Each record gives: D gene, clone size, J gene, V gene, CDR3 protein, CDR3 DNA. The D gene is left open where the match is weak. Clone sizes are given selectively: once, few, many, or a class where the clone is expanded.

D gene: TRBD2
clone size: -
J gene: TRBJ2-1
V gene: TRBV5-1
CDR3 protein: CASSLVTSGGYNEQFF
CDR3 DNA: TGCGCCAGCAGCTTGGTGACTAGCGGGGGGTACAATGAGCAGTTCTTC

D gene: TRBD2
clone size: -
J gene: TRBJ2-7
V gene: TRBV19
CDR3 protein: CASSMVTSGGSYEQYF
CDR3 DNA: TGTGCCAGTAGTATGGTGACTAGCGGGGGATCCTACGAGCAGTACTTC

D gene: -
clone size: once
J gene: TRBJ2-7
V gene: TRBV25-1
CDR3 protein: CASSEYKDRTYEQYF
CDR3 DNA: TGTGCCAGCAGTGAATACAAGGACAGAACCTACGAGCAGTACTTC

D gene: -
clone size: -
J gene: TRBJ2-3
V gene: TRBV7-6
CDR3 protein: CASSSLSGRGLTDTQYF
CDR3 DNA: TGTGCCAGCAGCTCCCTGTCCGGGCGGGGCCTCACAGATACGCAGTATTTT

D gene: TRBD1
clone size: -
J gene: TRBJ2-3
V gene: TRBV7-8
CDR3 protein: CASSHPGQGYTDTQYF
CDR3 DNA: TGTGCCAGCAGCCATCCGGGACAGGGATACACAGATACGCAGTATTTT

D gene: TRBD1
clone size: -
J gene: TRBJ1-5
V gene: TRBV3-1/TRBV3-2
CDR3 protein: CASSQDGTDYRPQHF
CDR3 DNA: TGTGCCAGCAGCCAAGACGGGACAGACTATCGGCCCCAGCATTTT

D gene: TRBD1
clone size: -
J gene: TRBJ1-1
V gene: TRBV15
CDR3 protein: CATRGTGGKTEAFF
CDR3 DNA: TGTGCCACCAGGGGGACAGGGGGGAAGACTGAAGCTTTCTTT

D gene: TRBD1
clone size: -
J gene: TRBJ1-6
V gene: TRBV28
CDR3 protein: CASSAGTGGFYNSPLHF
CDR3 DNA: TGTGCCAGCAGTGCCGGGACAGGGGGCTTCTATAATTCACCCCTCCACTTT

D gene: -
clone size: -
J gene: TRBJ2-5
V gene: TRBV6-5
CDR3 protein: CASRRGRGETQYF
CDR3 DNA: TGTGCCAGCAGAAGGGGCAGGGGAGAGACCCAGTACTTC

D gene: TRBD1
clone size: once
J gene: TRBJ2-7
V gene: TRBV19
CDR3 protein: CASRSGQVPSYEQYF
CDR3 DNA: TGTGCCAGTAGATCGGGACAGGTTCCCTCCTACGAGCAGTACTTC

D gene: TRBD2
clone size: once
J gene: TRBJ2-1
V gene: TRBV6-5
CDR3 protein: CASSYYGGAFNEQFF
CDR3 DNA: TGTGCCAGCAGTTACTACGGGGGGGCCTTCAATGAGCAGTTCTTC

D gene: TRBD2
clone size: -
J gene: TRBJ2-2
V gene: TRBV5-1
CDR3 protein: CASSPLGEGSTGELFF
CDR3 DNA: TGCGCCAGCAGCCCGCTTGGGGAGGGCTCCACCGGGGAGCTGTTTTTT

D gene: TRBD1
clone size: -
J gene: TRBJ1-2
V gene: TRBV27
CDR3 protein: CASRGDRGQANYGYTF
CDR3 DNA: TGTGCCAGCAGGGGAGACAGGGGACAAGCTAACTATGGCTACACCTTC

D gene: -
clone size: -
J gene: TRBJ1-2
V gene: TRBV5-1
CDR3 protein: CATAPSDSYGYTF
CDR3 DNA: TGCGCCACCGCACCGTCCGACAGCTATGGCTACACCTTC

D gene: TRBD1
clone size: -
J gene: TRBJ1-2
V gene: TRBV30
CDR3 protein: CAWKTGVGYTF
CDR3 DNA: TGTGCCTGGAAGACAGGGGTCGGCTACACCTTC

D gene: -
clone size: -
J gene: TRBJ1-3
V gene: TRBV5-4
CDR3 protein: CASSSDGYSGNTIYF
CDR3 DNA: TGTGCCAGCAGCAGTGACGGGTACTCTGGAAACACCATATATTTT

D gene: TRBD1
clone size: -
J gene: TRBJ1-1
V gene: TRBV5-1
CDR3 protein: CASSLDRTGGTEAFF
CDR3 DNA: TGCGCCAGCAGCTTAGACCGGACAGGAGGAACTGAAGCTTTCTTT

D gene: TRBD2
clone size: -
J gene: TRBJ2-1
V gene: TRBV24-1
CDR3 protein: CATSAWGLAGAQHHNEQFF
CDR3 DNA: TGTGCCACCAGTGCCTGGGGGCTAGCGGGGGCCCAACACCACAATGAGCAGTTCTTC

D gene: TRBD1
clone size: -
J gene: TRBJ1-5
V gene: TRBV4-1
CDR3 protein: CASSQEGSRGNQPQHF
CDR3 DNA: TGCGCCAGCAGCCAAGAGGGATCCAGGGGGAATCAGCCCCAGCATTTT

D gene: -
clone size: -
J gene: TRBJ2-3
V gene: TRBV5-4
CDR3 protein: CASSGGTLRGTDTQYF
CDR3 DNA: TGTGCCAGCAGCGGCGGGACCCTCCGGGGCACAGATACGCAGTATTTT

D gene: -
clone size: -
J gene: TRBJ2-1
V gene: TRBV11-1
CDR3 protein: CASTQVRSNEQFF
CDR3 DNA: TGTGCCAGCACACAAGTTCGCTCCAATGAGCAGTTCTTC

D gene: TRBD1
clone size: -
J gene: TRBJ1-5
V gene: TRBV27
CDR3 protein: CASSLIGTASNQPQHF
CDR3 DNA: TGTGCCAGCAGTCTGATCGGGACAGCCAGCAATCAGCCCCAGCATTTT

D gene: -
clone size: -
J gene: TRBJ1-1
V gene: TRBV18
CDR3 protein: CASSPNRENTEAFF
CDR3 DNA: TGTGCCAGCTCACCGAACCGGGAGAACACTGAAGCTTTCTTT

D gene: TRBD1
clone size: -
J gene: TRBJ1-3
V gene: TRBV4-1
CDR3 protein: CASSHPGQGSGNTIYF
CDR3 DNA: TGCGCCAGCAGCCACCCGGGACAGGGTTCCGGAAACACCATATATTTT

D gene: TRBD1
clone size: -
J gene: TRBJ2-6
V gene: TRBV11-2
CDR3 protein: CASSLLPGQRSGANVLTF
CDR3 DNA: TGTGCCAGCAGCTTACTTCCGGGACAGCGCTCTGGGGCCAACGTCCTGACTTTC

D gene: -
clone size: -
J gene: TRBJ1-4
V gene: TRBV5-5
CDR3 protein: CASSRLNRDANEKLFF
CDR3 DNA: TGTGCCAGCAGCCGACTGAACAGGGATGCTAATGAAAAACTGTTTTTT

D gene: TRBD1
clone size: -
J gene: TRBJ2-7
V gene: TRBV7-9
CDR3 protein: CASSLGTGYEQYF
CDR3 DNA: TGTGCCAGCAGCTTAGGGACAGGGTACGAGCAGTACTTC

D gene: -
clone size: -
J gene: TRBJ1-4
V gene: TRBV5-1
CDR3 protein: CASSSGGTNEKLFF
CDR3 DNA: TGCGCCAGCAGCTCTGGAGGAACTAATGAAAAACTGTTTTTT

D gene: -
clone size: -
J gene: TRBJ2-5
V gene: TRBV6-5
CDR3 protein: CASSKSRDLETQYF
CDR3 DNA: TGTGCCAGCAGCAAGAGCAGGGATCTGGAGACCCAGTACTTC

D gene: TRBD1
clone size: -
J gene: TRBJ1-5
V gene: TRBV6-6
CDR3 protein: CASTPDRASNQPQHF
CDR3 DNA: TGTGCCAGCACCCCAGACAGGGCGAGCAATCAGCCCCAGCATTTT

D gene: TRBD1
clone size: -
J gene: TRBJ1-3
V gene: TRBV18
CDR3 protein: CASSPTGASGNTIYF
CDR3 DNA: TGTGCCAGCTCACCCACAGGGGCCTCTGGAAACACCATATATTTT

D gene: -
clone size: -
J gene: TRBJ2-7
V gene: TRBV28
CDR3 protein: CALRGDYEQYF
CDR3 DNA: TGTGCCCTCAGGGGGGACTACGAGCAGTACTTC

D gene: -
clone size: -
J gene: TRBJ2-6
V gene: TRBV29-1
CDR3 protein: CSGLSGANVLTF
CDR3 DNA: TGCAGCGGGCTCTCTGGGGCCAACGTCCTGACTTTC

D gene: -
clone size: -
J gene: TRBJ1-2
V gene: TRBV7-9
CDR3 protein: CASSSEGEVYGYTF
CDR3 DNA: TGTGCCAGCAGCAGTGAGGGGGAAGTCTATGGCTACACCTTC

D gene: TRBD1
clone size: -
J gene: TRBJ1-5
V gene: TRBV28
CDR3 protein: CASSLRGTANQPQHF
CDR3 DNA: TGTGCCAGCAGTTTACGCGGGACAGCAAATCAGCCCCAGCATTTT

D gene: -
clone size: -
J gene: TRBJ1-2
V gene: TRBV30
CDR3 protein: CAWSPRGSAWGYTF
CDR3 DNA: TGTGCCTGGAGCCCCAGGGGCTCAGCTTGGGGCTACACCTTC

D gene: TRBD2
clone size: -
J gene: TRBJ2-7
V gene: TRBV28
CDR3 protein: CASSFGGAEYEQYF
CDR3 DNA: TGTGCCAGCAGTTTCGGGGGGGCCGAATACGAGCAGTACTTC

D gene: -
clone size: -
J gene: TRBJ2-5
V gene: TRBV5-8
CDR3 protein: CASSRIETGFQETQYF
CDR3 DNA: TGTGCCAGCAGCCGGATAGAGACGGGATTCCAAGAGACCCAGTACTTC

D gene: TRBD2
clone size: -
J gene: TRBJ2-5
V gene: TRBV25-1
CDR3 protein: CASSEIGGAGETQYF
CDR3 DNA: TGTGCCAGCAGTGAAATCGGGGGGGCAGGAGAGACCCAGTACTTC

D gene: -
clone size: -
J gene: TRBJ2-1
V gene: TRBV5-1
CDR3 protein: CASRYREGYNEQFF
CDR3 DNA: TGCGCCAGCAGGTACAGGGAAGGCTACAATGAGCAGTTCTTC

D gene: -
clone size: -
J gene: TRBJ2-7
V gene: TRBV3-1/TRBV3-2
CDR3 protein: CASSRYRDSYEQYF
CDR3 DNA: TGTGCCAGCAGCCGCTATCGGGACTCCTACGAGCAGTACTTC

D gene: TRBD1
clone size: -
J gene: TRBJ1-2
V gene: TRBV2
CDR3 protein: CASGQDNTGGYTF
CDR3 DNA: TGTGCCAGTGGACAGGACAACACGGGGGGCTACACCTTC

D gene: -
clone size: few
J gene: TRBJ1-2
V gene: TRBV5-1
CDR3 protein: CASAYRRGDYGYTF
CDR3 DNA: TGCGCCAGCGCCTACCGACGGGGGGACTATGGCTACACCTTC

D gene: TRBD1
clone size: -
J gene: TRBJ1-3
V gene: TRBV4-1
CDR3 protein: CASSQPGQLGNTIYF
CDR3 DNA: TGCGCCAGCAGCCAGCCGGGACAGTTAGGAAACACCATATATTTT

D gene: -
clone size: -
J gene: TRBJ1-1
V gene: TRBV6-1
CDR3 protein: CASSEGASGAFF
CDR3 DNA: TGTGCCAGCAGTGAGGGGGCGTCGGGAGCTTTCTTT

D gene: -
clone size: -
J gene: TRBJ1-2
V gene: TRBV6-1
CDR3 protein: CASSEGQVPVGEDGYTF
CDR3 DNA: TGTGCCAGCAGTGAAGGGCAGGTCCCGGTAGGGGAGGATGGCTACACCTTC

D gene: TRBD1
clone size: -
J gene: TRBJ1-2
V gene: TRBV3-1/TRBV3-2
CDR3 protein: CASSPGTGEDGYTF
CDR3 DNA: TGTGCCAGCAGCCCCGGGACAGGGGAGGATGGCTACACCTTC

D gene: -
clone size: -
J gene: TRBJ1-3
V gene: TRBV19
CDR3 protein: CASNIPGTGNTIYF
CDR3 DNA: TGTGCCAGTAACATCCCGGGGACAGGAAACACCATATATTTT

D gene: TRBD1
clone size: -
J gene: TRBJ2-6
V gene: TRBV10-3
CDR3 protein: CAISESLGTGTRANVLTF
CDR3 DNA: TGTGCCATCAGTGAGTCGCTGGGGACAGGGACAAGGGCCAACGTCCTGACTTTC

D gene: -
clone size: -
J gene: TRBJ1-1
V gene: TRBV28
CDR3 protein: CASSTHRATYTEAFF
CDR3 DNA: TGTGCCAGCAGTACTCACAGGGCGACATACACTGAAGCTTTCTTT